The source of this T cell receptor beta chain is a study of T cell responses to AZD1222 COVID-19 vaccine. The assay was immunoSEQ multiplex PCR, and TCRdb's table has in-frame clones only and misses some. The repertoire holds 160,000 or so clones, with roughly 90% as singletons. CDR1 and CDR2 (germline): SGHTS, YDEGEE. The V end lost 1 base, the J end lost 1 base, and 7 bases lay between the germline ends. CDR3 length equals 14 residues. This clone was seen once. Antigen unknown. Overall study findings and caveats: A rise in Spike-specific TCR breadth and depth followed two AZD1222 doses. There were mostly white British donors and more females than males, and clonal diversity was possibly underestimated. Unmutated variant regions are reportedly targeted by nearly half of spike-specific TCRs. The CD4 TCRs associated with vaccination extended across spike and predominated at 160-218 and 743-854.

The sequence came from an adult who received the AZD1222 COVID-19 vaccine. The material sequenced was peripheral blood, taken 28 days after the second AZD1222 dose. The J gene is TRBJ2-3, the V gene TRBV5-8; no reliable D call. The CDR3 DNA is TGTGCCAGCAGCTTGCGTGAGGGCACAGATACGCAGTATTTT. This sequence encodes CASSLREGTDTQYF.